This T cell receptor beta chain stems from a study of sequential checkpoint blockade in melanoma. The table came from immunoSEQ multiplex PCR; TCRdb's copy has only in-frame clones and leaves some out. The sample yields around 35,000 clones, about 30% seen once. This clone was seen many times. This CDR3 spans 14 amino acids. Trimming took 4 bases from V and 2 from J; bases not matched to a gene: 4. Germline values: CDR1 SGHNT, CDR2 YENEEA. The treatment: randomized to nivolumab then ipilimumab (arm A) or the reverse (arm B). The sequencing here drew on tumor tissue (inferred from file names), taken from a patient given nivolumab and ipilimumab in sequence. The chain carries TRBV11-3 and TRBJ2-7; 8 nucleotides match TRBD2. The TCR was taken from a human donor with melanoma. The CDR3 coding sequence is TGTGCCAGCAGCTCGACTAGCGAGGCCTACGAGCAGTACTTC. Amino acids: CASSSTSEAYEQYF. Drawing the rest from reference TRBV11-3 and TRBJ2-7, the complete variable domain is EAGVVQSPRYKIIEKKQPVAFWCNPISGHNTLYWYLQNLGQGPELLIRYENEEAVDDSQLPKDRFSAERLKGVDSTLKIQPAELGDSAVYLCASSSTSEAYEQYFGPGTRLTVT.